The source of this T cell receptor (beta chain) is a study of lymphopenia after photon versus proton radiotherapy. Study outcomes and limitations: Relative stability marked proton patients; photon patients lost diversity and naive cells. Only patients who died were analyzed for survival; proton advantage is unproven. Oligoclonal CD8+ Temra expansion after nadir drove photon patients' diversity drop. Larger post-nadir TCR diversity loss correlated inversely with survival in deceased patients.

Trimming removed 5 bases at V and 3 bases at J, with 10 bases between. The germline CDR1 and CDR2 sequences are SGHRS and YFSETQ. The CDR3 has 13 amino acids. This clone has a single count. The antigen remains unidentified. Profiled with immunoSEQ multiplex PCR; TCRdb holds only in-frame clones, not every one. The sample shows approximately 65,000 clones, roughly nine tenths of them seen only once. The sample here was peripheral blood, taken from a patient treated with proton-based radiotherapy. The receptor's source is a man older than 75 with esophageal cancer. This rearrangement joins TRBV5-1 to TRBJ2-3; the D gene is possibly TRBD2 (5 bases). The CDR3 DNA sequence: TGCGCCAGCAGTTACAGCGGAACAGATACGCAGTATTTT. Its translation: CASSYSGTDTQYF.